This T cell receptor beta chain is drawn from a study of OX40 agonist ivuxolimab in advanced cancers. Study-wide context: Averaging roughly 60 years in age, with a range of 23 to 79, the cohort was around 85% male.

With autoimmune disease history or systemic immunosuppression, patients were excluded. On cycle 4 day 1 and cycle 7 day 1, as well as at baseline, blood was sampled. Study-wide results and caveats: Both CD4+ and CD8+ T cell populations in blood had undergone clonal expansion by week 6 at 0.1 to 3.0 mg/kg.

Only in-frame clones appear in the TCRdb table, and some are missing; sequencing was by immunoSEQ multiplex PCR. The sample carries roughly 70,000 clones, about nine tenths recorded once. With respect to this clone: Its specificity is not known. A much larger clone lies one base from this, so it may be a read error.

This CDR3 is 11 amino acids long. Germline V gives CDR1 SNHLY, CDR2 FYNNEI. V lost 6 bases to trimming and J lost 4 bases, with 4 bases between them. The TCR sequence derives from an adult with an advanced solid tumor such as melanoma, head and neck, liver or kidney cancer. The specimen comprised CD4+ or CD8+ T cells sorted from blood, sampled in a trial of the OX40 agonist ivuxolimab. The genes are TRBV2 and TRBJ2-1; D unresolved. The CDR3 DNA reads as TGTGCCAGCAGACAATACAATGAGCAGTTCTTC. Its translation is CASRQYNEQFF.